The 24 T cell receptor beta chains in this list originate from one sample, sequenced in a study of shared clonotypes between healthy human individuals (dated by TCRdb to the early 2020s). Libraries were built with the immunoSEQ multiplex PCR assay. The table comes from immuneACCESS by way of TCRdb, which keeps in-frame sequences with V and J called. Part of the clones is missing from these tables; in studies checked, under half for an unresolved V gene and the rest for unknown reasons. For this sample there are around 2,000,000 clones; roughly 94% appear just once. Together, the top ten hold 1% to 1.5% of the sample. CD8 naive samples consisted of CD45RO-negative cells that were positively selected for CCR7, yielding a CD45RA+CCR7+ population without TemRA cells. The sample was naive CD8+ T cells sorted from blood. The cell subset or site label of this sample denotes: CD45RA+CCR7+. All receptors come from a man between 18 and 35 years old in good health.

The CDR3 region is CASSPPLSSTDTQYF. The CDR3 region has the DNA TGTGCCAGCAGCCCCCCTCTATCTAGCACAGATACGCAGTATTTT. The gene calls are TRBV7-9 and TRBJ2-3; D is undetermined. This CDR3 contains 15 residues. Germline V gene sequence: CDR1 SEHNR, CDR2 FQNEAQ (reference sequence). Deletions cut 5 bases from V and 0 bases from J, with 12 bases between.

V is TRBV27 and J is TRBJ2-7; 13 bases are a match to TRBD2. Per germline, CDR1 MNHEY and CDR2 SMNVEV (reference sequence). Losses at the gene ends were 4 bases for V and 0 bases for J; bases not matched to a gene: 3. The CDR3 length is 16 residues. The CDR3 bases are TGTGCCAGCAGTTCCTGGACTAGCGGGAGCTCCTACGAGCAGTACTTC. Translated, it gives CASSSWTSGSSYEQYF.

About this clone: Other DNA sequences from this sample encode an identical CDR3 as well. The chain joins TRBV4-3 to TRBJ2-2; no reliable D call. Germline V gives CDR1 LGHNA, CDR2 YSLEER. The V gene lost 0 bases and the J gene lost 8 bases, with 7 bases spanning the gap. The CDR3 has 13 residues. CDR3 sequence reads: CASSQDPPGELFF. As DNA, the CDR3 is TGCGCCAGCAGCCAAGACCCCCCGGGGGAGCTGTTTTTT.

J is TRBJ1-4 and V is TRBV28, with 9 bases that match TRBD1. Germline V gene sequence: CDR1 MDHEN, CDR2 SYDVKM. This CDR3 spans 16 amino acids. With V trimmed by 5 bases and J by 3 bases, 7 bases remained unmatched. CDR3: CASSLQGARANEKLFF. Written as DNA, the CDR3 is TGTGCCAGCAGTCTACAGGGGGCGCGAGCTAATGAAAAACTGTTTTTT. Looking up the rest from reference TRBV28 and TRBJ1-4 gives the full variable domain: DVKVTQSSRYLVKRTGEKVFLECVQDMDHENMFWYRQDPGLGLRLIYFSYDVKMKEKGDIPEGYSVSREKKERFSLILESASTNQTSMYLCASSLQGARANEKLFFGSGTQLSVL.

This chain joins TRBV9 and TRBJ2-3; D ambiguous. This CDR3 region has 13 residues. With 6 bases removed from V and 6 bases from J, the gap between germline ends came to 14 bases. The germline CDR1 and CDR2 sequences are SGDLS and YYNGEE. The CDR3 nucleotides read TGTGCCAGCACCCCCGTAGACGTGGATACGCAGTATTTT. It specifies CASTPVDVDTQYF.

The CDR3 loop is CASSDADTQYF. CDR3 in DNA: TGCGCCAGCAGTGATGCAGATACGCAGTATTTT. J is TRBJ2-3 and V is TRBV10-2; D not certain. Germline V CDR1 and CDR2: WSHSY, SAAADI. Trimming took 3 bases from V and 4 from J, leaving 2 bases between them. This CDR3 comprises 11 residues.

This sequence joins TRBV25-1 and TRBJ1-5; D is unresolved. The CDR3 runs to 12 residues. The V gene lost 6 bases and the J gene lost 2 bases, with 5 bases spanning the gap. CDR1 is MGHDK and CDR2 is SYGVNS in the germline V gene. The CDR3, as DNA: TGTGCCAGCAGCGTGGGCAATCAGCCCCAGCATTTT. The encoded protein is CASSVGNQPQHF.

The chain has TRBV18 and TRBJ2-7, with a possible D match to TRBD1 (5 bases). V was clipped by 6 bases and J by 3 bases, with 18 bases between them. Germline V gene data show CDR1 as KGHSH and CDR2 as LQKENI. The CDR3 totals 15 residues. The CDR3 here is CASSAPDSLLYEQYF. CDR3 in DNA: TGTGCCAGCTCCGCCCCCGACAGCCTACTCTACGAGCAGTACTTC.

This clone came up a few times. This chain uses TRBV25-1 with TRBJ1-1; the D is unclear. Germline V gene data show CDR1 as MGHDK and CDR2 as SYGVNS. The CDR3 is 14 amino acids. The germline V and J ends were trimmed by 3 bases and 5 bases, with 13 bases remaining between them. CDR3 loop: CASSDLGVVTEAFF. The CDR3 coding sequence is TGTGCCAGCAGTGACCTGGGCGTAGTGACTGAAGCTTTCTTT.

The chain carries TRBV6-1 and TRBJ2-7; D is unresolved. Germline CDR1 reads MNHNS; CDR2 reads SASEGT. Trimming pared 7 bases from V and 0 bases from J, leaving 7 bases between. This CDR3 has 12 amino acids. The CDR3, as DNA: TGTGCCAGCACCTACAGCTCCTACGAGCAGTACTTC. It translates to CASTYSSYEQYF.

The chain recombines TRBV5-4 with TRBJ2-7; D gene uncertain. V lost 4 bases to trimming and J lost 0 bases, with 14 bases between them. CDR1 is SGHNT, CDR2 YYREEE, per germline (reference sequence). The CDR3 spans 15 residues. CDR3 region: CASSPSRSTSYEQYF. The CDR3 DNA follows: TGTGCCAGCAGCCCAAGCCGGAGTACCTCCTACGAGCAGTACTTC.

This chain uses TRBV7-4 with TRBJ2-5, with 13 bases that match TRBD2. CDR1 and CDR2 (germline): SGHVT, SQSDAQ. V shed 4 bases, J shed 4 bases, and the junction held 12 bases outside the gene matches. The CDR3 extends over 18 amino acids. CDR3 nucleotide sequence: TGTGCCAGCAGCTCCCCGGGGACTAGCGGGATAGATCGAGAGACCCAGTACTTC. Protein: CASSSPGTSGIDRETQYF.

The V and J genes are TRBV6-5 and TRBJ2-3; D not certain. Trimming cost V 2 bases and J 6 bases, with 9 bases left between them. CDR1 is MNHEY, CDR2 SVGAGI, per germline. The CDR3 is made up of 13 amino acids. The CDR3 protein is CASSYGVGDTQYF. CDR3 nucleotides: TGTGCCAGCAGTTACGGCGTAGGGGATACGCAGTATTTT.

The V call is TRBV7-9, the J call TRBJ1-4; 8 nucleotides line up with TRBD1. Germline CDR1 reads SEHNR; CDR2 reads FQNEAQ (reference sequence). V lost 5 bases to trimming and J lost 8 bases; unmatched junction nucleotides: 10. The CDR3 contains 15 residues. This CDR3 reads CASSVLQGAPEKLFF. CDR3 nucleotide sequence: TGTGCCAGCAGCGTACTCCAGGGGGCGCCGGAAAAACTGTTTTTT.

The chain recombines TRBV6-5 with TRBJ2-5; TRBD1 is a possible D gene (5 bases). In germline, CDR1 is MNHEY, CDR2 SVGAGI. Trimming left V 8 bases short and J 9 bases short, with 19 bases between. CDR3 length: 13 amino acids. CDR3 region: CASQGEYIIPQYF. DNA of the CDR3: TGTGCCAGCCAAGGGGAATATATAATCCCCCAGTACTTC.

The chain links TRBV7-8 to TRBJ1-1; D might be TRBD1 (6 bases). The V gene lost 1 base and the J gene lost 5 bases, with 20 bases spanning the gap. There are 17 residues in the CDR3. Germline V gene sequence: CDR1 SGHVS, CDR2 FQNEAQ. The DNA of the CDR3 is TGTGCCAGCAGCTTAGACAACAGGGAACATCCAACAACTGAAGCTTTCTTT. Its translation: CASSLDNREHPTTEAFF.

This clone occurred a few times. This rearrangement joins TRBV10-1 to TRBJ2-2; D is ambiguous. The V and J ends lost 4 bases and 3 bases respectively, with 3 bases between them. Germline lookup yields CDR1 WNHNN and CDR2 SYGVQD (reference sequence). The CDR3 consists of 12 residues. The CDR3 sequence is CASSGYTGELFF. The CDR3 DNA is TGCGCCAGCAGTGGGTACACCGGGGAGCTGTTTTTT.

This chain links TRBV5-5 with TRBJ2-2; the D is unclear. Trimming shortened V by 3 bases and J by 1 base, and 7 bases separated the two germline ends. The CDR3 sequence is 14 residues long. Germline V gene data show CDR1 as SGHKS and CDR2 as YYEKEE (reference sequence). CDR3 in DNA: TGTGCCAGCAGCTGGGCCCTGAACACCGGGGAGCTGTTTTTT. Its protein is CASSWALNTGELFF.

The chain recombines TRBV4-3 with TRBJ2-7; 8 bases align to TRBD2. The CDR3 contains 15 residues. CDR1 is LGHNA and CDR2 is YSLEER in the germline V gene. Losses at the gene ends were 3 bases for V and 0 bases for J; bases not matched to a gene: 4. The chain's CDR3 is CASSQSSGGSYEQYF. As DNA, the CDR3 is TGCGCCAGCAGCCAGTCAAGCGGGGGCTCCTACGAGCAGTACTTC.

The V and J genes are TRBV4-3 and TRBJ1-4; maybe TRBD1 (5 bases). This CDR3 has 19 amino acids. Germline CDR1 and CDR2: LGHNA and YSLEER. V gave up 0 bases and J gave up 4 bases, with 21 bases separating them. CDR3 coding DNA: TGCGCCAGCAGCCAAGATCCCCCAAGATATCGGACAATTAATGAAAAACTGTTTTTT. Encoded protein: CASSQDPPRYRTINEKLFF.

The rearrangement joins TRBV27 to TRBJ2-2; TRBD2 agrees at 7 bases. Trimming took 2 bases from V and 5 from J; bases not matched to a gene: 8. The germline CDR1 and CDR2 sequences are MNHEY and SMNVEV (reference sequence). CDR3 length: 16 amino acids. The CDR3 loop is CASSLVAGAGTGELFF. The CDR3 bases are TGTGCCAGCAGTTTAGTGGCGGGAGCGGGGACCGGGGAGCTGTTTTTT.

The CDR3 DNA reads as TGTGCCACCAGCAGAACGGACAGTCCAGATACGCAGTATTTT. Its protein is CATSRTDSPDTQYF. This chain uses TRBV15 with TRBJ2-3; perhaps TRBD1 as D (6 bases). The CDR3 covers 14 residues. The V gene's germline CDR1 is LNHNV and CDR2 YYDKDF (reference sequence). Trimming left V 2 bases short and J 4 bases short, with 10 bases between.

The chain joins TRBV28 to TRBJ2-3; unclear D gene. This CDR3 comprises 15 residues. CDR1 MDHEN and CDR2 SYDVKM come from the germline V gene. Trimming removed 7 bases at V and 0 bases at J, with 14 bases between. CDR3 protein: CASTDAGTSTDTQYF. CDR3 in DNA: TGTGCCAGCACTGACGCAGGCACCAGCACAGATACGCAGTATTTT.

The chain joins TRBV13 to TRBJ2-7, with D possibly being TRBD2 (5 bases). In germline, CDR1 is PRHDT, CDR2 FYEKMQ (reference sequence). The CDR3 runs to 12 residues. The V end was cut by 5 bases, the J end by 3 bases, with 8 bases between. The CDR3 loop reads CASSPRGYEQYF. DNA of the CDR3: TGTGCCAGCAGCCCCCGGGGCTACGAGCAGTACTTC.